This T cell receptor beta chain was observed in a study of blood T cell repertoires in COVID-19. Study in general: The United States, Italy and Spain supplied acute and convalescent COVID-19 samples. Sources were T cells, B-cell-depleted T cells, or PBMCs; the material itself was cDNA or gDNA.

Germline V gives CDR1 LGHDT, CDR2 YNNKEL (reference sequence). Trimming at V came to 3 bases and at J to 0 bases, leaving 11 bases not matched to a gene. There are 17 residues in the CDR3. In the authors' workflow: Amplification of reference gene primers provided the estimated nucleated cell counts. The repertoire was sequenced with immunoSEQ multiplex PCR; TCRdb's copy has only in-frame clones and lacks some. The DNA was the basis for D and trimming; V, J and clone size are from that table. The sample holds hundreds of thousands of clones, about 87% seen once. Material: peripheral blood. The source is a man aged 70 or older with acute or convalescent COVID-19. The V gene is TRBV3-1 (or the pseudogene TRBV3-2), the J gene TRBJ2-7; 7 bases map to TRBD1. CDR3 sequence reads: CASSHSTFGTVSYEQYF. Here the CDR3 DNA reads TGTGCCAGCAGCCACTCTACTTTCGGGACAGTCTCCTACGAGCAGTACTTC.